These T cell receptor beta chains were read from a single sample in a study of identical twins. Via MiXCR, TCRdb re-called the 5' RACE reads, giving one row per CDR3 protein. The table lists roughly 500,000 distinct CDR3 sequences, 20% to 25% of them singletons. The same data also went into a second study, on T cells expressing NK-cell markers.

The specimen sequenced was CD4+ T cells sorted from blood. The receptors were gathered from a woman in her late teens or twenties in good health. The CDR3 runs from the conserved cysteine through the conserved F or W. The D gene is left open where the match is weak. Rows may omit the clone size; those that give it use once, few, many or a size class.

size: .
V: TRBV29-1
D: .
J: TRBJ1-1
DNA: TGCAGCGTCGCGGGGGGGGTGAACACTGAAGCTTTCTTT
CDR3: CSVAGGVNTEAFF

size: .
V: TRBV7-2
D: .
J: TRBJ2-4
DNA: TGTGCCAGCAGCTTATACCCGGGCAGGGGAAACAATTACTTC
CDR3: CASSLYPGRGNNYF

size: few
V: TRBV4-3
D: .
J: TRBJ2-7
DNA: TGCGCCAGCAGCCAAGTAGGAGTGACCGAGCAGTACTTC
CDR3: CASSQVGVTEQYF

size: few
V: TRBV20-1
D: TRBD1
J: TRBJ2-6
DNA: TGCAGTGCAGCACGGACAGGGGGCGCTGGGGCCAACGTCCTGACTTTC
CDR3: CSAARTGGAGANVLTF

size: .
V: TRBV20-1
D: .
J: TRBJ1-2
DNA: TGCAGTGCCACCCGGAGGACAGCGGATGGCTACACCTTC
CDR3: CSATRRTADGYTF

size: .
V: TRBV6-1
D: .
J: TRBJ2-3
DNA: TGTGCCAGCAAGGTTGGACGCACAGATACGCAGTATTTT
CDR3: CASKVGRTDTQYF

size: .
V: TRBV20-1
D: .
J: TRBJ2-3
DNA: TGCAGTGCTAGAGACGGACAGTATAAGACAGATACGCAGTATTTT
CDR3: CSARDGQYKTDTQYF

size: few
V: TRBV7-3
D: .
J: TRBJ2-5
DNA: TGTGCCAGCAGCTTAGTTCTGGGGTGGGAGACCCAGTACTTC
CDR3: CASSLVLGWETQYF

size: .
V: TRBV12-3/TRBV12-4
D: TRBD2
J: TRBJ2-1
DNA: TGTGCCAGCAGTGACAGACTAGCGGGAGGGAACTATGAGCAGTTCTTC
CDR3: CASSDRLAGGNYEQFF

size: .
V: TRBV20-1
D: TRBD1
J: TRBJ2-5
DNA: TGCAGTGCTAACCAGGGGGCGCGGGCCCAAGAGACCCAGTACTTC
CDR3: CSANQGARAQETQYF

size: .
V: TRBV27
D: .
J: TRBJ2-1
DNA: TGTGCCAGCCGAAGAACTGGCTTTGATGAGCAGTTCTTC
CDR3: CASRRTGFDEQFF

size: many
V: TRBV7-2
D: .
J: TRBJ2-1
DNA: TGCGCCAGCAGCTTGGGCCTGTACAATGAGCAGTTCTTC
CDR3: CASSLGLYNEQFF

size: .
V: TRBV2
D: .
J: TRBJ1-1
DNA: TGTGCCAGCAGTTCTGATGGTCCCGAAGCTTTCTTT
CDR3: CASSSDGPEAFF

size: many
V: TRBV5-1
D: TRBD2
J: TRBJ2-7
DNA: TGCGCCAGCAGCTTTCTAGCGGGGGTCTCCTACGAGCAGTACTTC
CDR3: CASSFLAGVSYEQYF

size: few
V: TRBV7-2
D: .
J: TRBJ2-3
DNA: TGTGCCAGCAGCTCCGTCCCAGATACGCAGTATTTT
CDR3: CASSSVPDTQYF

size: .
V: TRBV10-3
D: .
J: TRBJ1-2
DNA: TGTGCCATCAGTGCAAGGGGAGATGATGGCTACACCTTC
CDR3: CAISARGDDGYTF

size: few
V: TRBV12-5
D: TRBD1
J: TRBJ2-7
DNA: TGTGCTAGTGGTTTCGGACAGGGAGGATACGAGCAGTACTTC
CDR3: CASGFGQGGYEQYF

size: .
V: TRBV5-5
D: .
J: TRBJ2-2
DNA: TGTGCCAGCAGCTTGTATGGGGGGTTAAACACCGGGGAGCTGTTTTTT
CDR3: CASSLYGGLNTGELFF

size: .
V: TRBV4-3
D: TRBD2
J: TRBJ2-1
DNA: TGCGCCAGCAGCCAAGATAGGGGAAGCGGGAGGTTCGAGCAGTTCTTC
CDR3: CASSQDRGSGRFEQFF

size: .
V: TRBV11-3
D: .
J: TRBJ2-1
DNA: TGTGCCAGCAGCTTAGGGGACGGAGGGGAGCAGTTCTTC
CDR3: CASSLGDGGEQFF

size: few
V: TRBV9
D: .
J: TRBJ1-1
DNA: TGTGCCAGCAGCCTCGGCGGCTCTATGAACACTGAAGCTTTCTTT
CDR3: CASSLGGSMNTEAFF

size: .
V: TRBV6-2/TRBV6-3
D: .
J: TRBJ2-7
DNA: TGTGCCAGCAGATACGGGGTATTAGCGGAAACCTACGAGCAGTACTTC
CDR3: CASRYGVLAETYEQYF

size: many
V: TRBV5-1
D: .
J: TRBJ2-7
DNA: TGCGCCAGCAGCTTGGCAGTGGGGTACGAGCAGTACTTC
CDR3: CASSLAVGYEQYF

size: .
V: TRBV7-9
D: .
J: TRBJ1-1
DNA: TGTGCCAGCAGCCCCAAGGGGTGGGAGACTGAAGCTTTCTTT
CDR3: CASSPKGWETEAFF

size: few
V: TRBV6-1
D: TRBD2
J: TRBJ2-6
DNA: TGTGCCAGCACCGCGGGACTAGCGCTCACGGGGGGGGCCAACGTCCTGACTTTC
CDR3: CASTAGLALTGGANVLTF

size: .
V: TRBV20-1
D: .
J: TRBJ2-3
DNA: TGCAGCATCCCGGGACGGAGCACAGATACGCAGTATTTT
CDR3: CSIPGRSTDTQYF

size: many
V: TRBV4-3
D: TRBD2
J: TRBJ2-3
DNA: TGCGCCAGCAGCCAAGAAAGGGCGGGAGGCCCAGATACGCAGTATTTT
CDR3: CASSQERAGGPDTQYF

size: .
V: TRBV7-9
D: TRBD1
J: TRBJ2-7
DNA: TGTGCCCAGGGCCCAGGGGGCGCCGAGCAGTACTTC
CDR3: CAQGPGGAEQYF

size: .
V: TRBV7-8
D: .
J: TRBJ1-2
DNA: TGTGCCAGCACCAAAAGGGATACAGGGCTCTATGGCTACACCTTC
CDR3: CASTKRDTGLYGYTF

size: few
V: TRBV29-1
D: TRBD2
J: TRBJ2-5
DNA: TGCAGCGTTGCGGTAGCGGGAGGCCAAGAGACCCAGTACTTC
CDR3: CSVAVAGGQETQYF

size: few
V: TRBV19
D: .
J: TRBJ1-5
DNA: TGTGCCAGTAGTATAGGACGGGGGGCAAGCAATCAGCCCCAGCATTTT
CDR3: CASSIGRGASNQPQHF

size: .
V: TRBV20-1
D: .
J: TRBJ2-7
DNA: TGCAGTGCTAAAGCTAGCGAGAGCTCCTACGAGCAGTACTTC
CDR3: CSAKASESSYEQYF

size: .
V: TRBV6-5
D: .
J: TRBJ1-3
DNA: TGTGCCAGCCTGCGAGGAAACACCATATATTTT
CDR3: CASLRGNTIYF

size: few
V: TRBV5-1
D: .
J: TRBJ2-2
DNA: TGCGCCAGCCATACTGGCGGTAGATGGACCGGGGAGCTGTTTTTT
CDR3: CASHTGGRWTGELFF

size: few
V: TRBV11-2
D: .
J: TRBJ1-1
DNA: TGTGCCAGCAGCCCGAGGACGGGGACCGAAGCTCTCTTT
CDR3: CASSPRTGTEALF

size: .
V: TRBV2
D: TRBD2
J: TRBJ2-3
DNA: TGTGCCAGCAGTGACGCAAGCGGGGGGGCTAATACGCAGTATTTT
CDR3: CASSDASGGANTQYF

size: .
V: TRBV2
D: .
J: TRBJ1-1
DNA: TGTGCCAGCATGGGAGACGGGAACACTGAAGCTTTCTTT
CDR3: CASMGDGNTEAFF

size: few
V: TRBV12-3/TRBV12-4
D: .
J: TRBJ2-5
DNA: TGTGCCAGCAGCTCCGTTCCCAACCAAGAGACCCAGTACTTC
CDR3: CASSSVPNQETQYF

size: many
V: TRBV12-3/TRBV12-4
D: .
J: TRBJ1-1
DNA: TGTGCCAGCGCTGGCATCCTGAACACTGAAGCTTTCTTT
CDR3: CASAGILNTEAFF

size: .
V: TRBV29-1
D: .
J: TRBJ2-4
DNA: TGCAGCGTTCCCCTAGACAGCATACAGTACTTC
CDR3: CSVPLDSIQYF

size: .
V: TRBV7-2
D: .
J: TRBJ1-1
DNA: TGTGCCAGCAGCTTAGATCCCAGCTTGAACACTGAAGCTTTCTTT
CDR3: CASSLDPSLNTEAFF

size: few
V: TRBV25-1
D: .
J: TRBJ2-7
DNA: TGTGCCAGCACACCGCAGGGGAGAACTGTGGAGCAGTACTTC
CDR3: CASTPQGRTVEQYF

size: few
V: TRBV20-1
D: .
J: TRBJ1-6
DNA: TGCAGTGCTAGACGATTGACGGGTTTTGGTTCACCCCTCCACTTT
CDR3: CSARRLTGFGSPLHF

size: .
V: TRBV20-1
D: .
J: TRBJ2-1
DNA: TGCAGTGCTAGAGCCGCGCCCGGAGGGCCCTATGAGCAGTTCTTC
CDR3: CSARAAPGGPYEQFF

size: .
V: TRBV6-5
D: TRBD2
J: TRBJ2-1
DNA: TGTGCCAGCAGTGTACTAGCGGGAGTAGGTAATGAGCAGTTCTTC
CDR3: CASSVLAGVGNEQFF

size: few
V: TRBV12-3/TRBV12-4
D: .
J: TRBJ1-2
DNA: TGTGCCAGCGGTTCGATAGGTAGGGGCTACACCTTC
CDR3: CASGSIGRGYTF

size: .
V: TRBV30
D: .
J: TRBJ1-2
DNA: TGTGCCTGGAGTAGAGACGGGAATGGCTACACCTTC
CDR3: CAWSRDGNGYTF

size: .
V: TRBV6-5
D: .
J: TRBJ1-5
DNA: TGTGCCAGCAGTTACATTGGCAATCAGTCCCAGCATTTT
CDR3: CASSYIGNQSQHF

size: .
V: TRBV5-6
D: .
J: TRBJ1-2
DNA: TGTGCCAGCAGCTTGTTACAGGTTTATGGCTACACCTTC
CDR3: CASSLLQVYGYTF

size: few
V: TRBV20-1
D: .
J: TRBJ2-7
DNA: TGCAGTGCTAGAGCCCCGGGCAGGGCCTACGAGCAGTACTTC
CDR3: CSARAPGRAYEQYF

size: .
V: TRBV20-1
D: TRBD2
J: TRBJ2-5
DNA: TGCAGTGCTAGAGTGGGACTATCCCCCGAAGAGACCCAGTACTTC
CDR3: CSARVGLSPEETQYF

size: few
V: TRBV4-3
D: .
J: TRBJ1-1
DNA: TGCGCCAGCAGCCAAGAAGGCCGAGGGGACACTGAAGCTTTCTTT
CDR3: CASSQEGRGDTEAFF

size: .
V: TRBV12-3/TRBV12-4
D: .
J: TRBJ2-7
DNA: TGTGCCAGCAGTTCTACAGGGAGTAGCTACGAGCAGTACTTC
CDR3: CASSSTGSSYEQYF

size: few
V: TRBV9
D: .
J: TRBJ2-1
DNA: TGTGCCAGCAGCGTAGTAGTAAGGCCTGGCAATGAGCAGTTCTTC
CDR3: CASSVVVRPGNEQFF